The sample holds a few counts of the clone carrying this T cell receptor (beta chain). Its antigen is unidentified. The sample belongs to a study of Ad26.COV2.S vaccination and SARS-CoV-2 variants. Looking at the study overall: Intramuscular Ad26.COV2.S doses were given once or twice, 56 days apart. Study results and caveats: Measures of TCR breadth and depth may have fallen short of total T cell responses.

The treatment denotes: about 20 received Ad26.COV2.S at low or high dose, single or two shots; about five received placebo; per-sample allocation not given. Day 63 after the first vaccine or placebo injection was the time point for sampling. The donor was a Boston adult aged 18-55 years. Built on an Ad26 vector, the vaccine expressed Wuhan-strain SARS-CoV-2 spike. Here immunoSEQ multiplex PCR was the method, and the copy in TCRdb shows in-frame clones only, minus some. Among about half a million clones listed, roughly nine tenths were seen once. Germline loops: CDR1 SGDLS, CDR2 YYNGEE. CDR3 length: 14 residues. V lost 2 bases to trimming and J lost 6 bases, with 15 bases between them.

Material: peripheral blood, obtained in a trial of Ad26.COV2.S vaccine versus placebo. The chain is built from TRBV9 and TRBJ2-7; D ambiguous. This clonotype was obtained from a person between 18 and 65 years old who received the Ad26.COV2.S COVID-19 vaccine or a placebo. In nucleotides, the CDR3 is TGTGCCAGCAGCGTGGGCATATCAAGCTCCGAGCAGTACTTC. It yields the protein CASSVGISSSEQYF.